This T cell receptor beta chain came from a study of T cells expressing NK-cell markers. Study context: Repertoires of TCR beta were obtained from T cells sorted as CD3+CD56+NKG2C+, CD3+CD56+NKG2C- and CD3+CD56-NKG2C+. The study, taken as a whole, reports: These clonotypes additionally ranked first within the CD3+CD56-NKG2C+ fraction of several donors.

Germline V gene lookup returns CDR1 DFQATT and CDR2 SNEGSKA (reference sequence). CDR3 length: 16 residues. Remarks on this clonotype: The antigen is not known.

5'RACE template switching with UMIs produced the TCR beta cDNA. No DNA is given; TCRdb re-called the 5' RACE reads and lists each CDR3 protein once. Its listing shows around 470,000 distinct CDR3 sequences. The receptor was isolated from a woman aged 45-65 years in good health. The sequenced material came from blood T cells: a sorted CD56 or NKG2C T cell subset, CD4+ or CD8+ T cells, or bulk PBMC T cells (not recorded which). The chain carries TRBV20-1 and TRBJ2-1; absent DNA, TCRdb's TRBD2 call cannot be checked. The CDR3 loop reads CSATKPLAGETNEQFF.